This TCR beta chain is from a study of OX40 agonist ivuxolimab in advanced cancers. Overall study context: The patients received agonistic anti-OX40 (CD134) antibody ivuxolimab. Males comprised about 78% of the group, whose mean age was approximately 60 years (range about 20 to 85).

TCRdb's table, derived via immunoSEQ multiplex PCR, lists solely in-frame clones and lacks some. The table lists 12,000 to 15,000 clones, about 77% of them singletons. Germline V lookup: CDR1 SEHNR, CDR2 FQNEAQ (reference sequence). Trimming at V came to 2 bases and at J to 5 bases, leaving 8 bases not matched to a gene. This CDR3 is 15 amino acids long. Specimen: CD4+ or CD8+ T cells sorted from blood, collected in a trial of the OX40 agonist ivuxolimab. The chain has TRBV7-9 and TRBJ2-5, with TRBD1 identical over 7 bases. The source of this sequence is an adult with an advanced solid tumor such as melanoma, head and neck, liver or kidney cancer. CDR3 sequence (DNA): TGTGCCAGCAGCTTAATTACAGGGGTAGGGGAGACCCAGTACTTC. It specifies CASSLITGVGETQYF.